Below are 27 T cell receptor beta chains sequenced from a single sample in a study of regulatory T cells in long-lasting Graves disease (dated by TCRdb to the early 2020s). In light of the paper, this sample's time point label describes: persistent/refractory GD, antithyroid drugs over 5 years with positive TRAb. RNA was extracted from PBMCs in TRIzol for both TCR sequencing and RNA sequencing. The library was made by multiplex PCR. Sequenced on an Illumina HiSeq 4000. iRepertoire HTBI primers and Arm-PCR amplification of CDR3 regions were used to construct TCR beta libraries. TCRdb reprocessing: public reads trimmed at Q25 with fastp, clones called with MiXCR, in-frame beta chains kept. Every distinct CDR3 protein forms one entry, paired with its most common genes and DNA. A total of about 470,000 distinct CDR3 sequences appear in this sample, 20% to 25% of them only once. Jointly, the top ten make up over 6% of the sample.

The sequencing here drew on peripheral blood mononuclear cells (PBMCs), taken when the disease was refractory, from a patient treated with antithyroid drugs. The receptors shown here come from a female donor with Graves disease.

This clonotype was found many times. The chain couples TRBV28 to TRBJ2-7, with TRBD1 identical over 9 bases. Per germline, CDR1 MDHEN and CDR2 SYDVKM. This CDR3 contains 15 residues. V was clipped by 5 bases and J by 3 bases; unmatched bases: 8. CDR3 nucleotide sequence: TGTGCCAGCAGTCCCGGGACAGGGCCGAACTACGAGCAGTACTTC. As protein: CASSPGTGPNYEQYF. The full variable domain, with the rest looked up from reference TRBV28 and TRBJ2-7, is DVKVTQSSRYLVKRTGEKVFLECVQDMDHENMFWYRQDPGLGLRLIYFSYDVKMKEKGDIPEGYSVSREKKERFSLILESASTNQTSMYLCASSPGTGPNYEQYFGPGTRLTVT.

Comments on this clonotype: A read error may be the cause here, since a much bigger clone is one base away. The chain has TRBV2 and TRBJ1-2; a weak D match, TRBD1 (5 bases). Germline-derived CDR1 and CDR2 are SNHLY and FYNNEI. The CDR3 runs 14 residues. CDR3 region: CANSEARGSYGYTF. CDR3 bases: TGTGCCAACAGTGAAGCTAGGGGATCCTATGGCTACACCTTC.

The sample holds many counts of this clonotype. The chain combines TRBV20-1 with TRBJ1-5; TRBD1 is a possible D gene (6 bases). This CDR3 has 13 amino acids. The V end lost 6 bases, the J end lost 3 bases, and 12 bases lay between the germline ends. Germline V gene sequence: CDR1 DFQATT, CDR2 SNEGSKA (reference sequence). The CDR3 loop reads CSAYPGDNQPQHF. As DNA, the CDR3 is TGCAGTGCGTATCCAGGGGACAATCAGCCCCAGCATTTT.

The chain links TRBV28 to TRBJ2-7; weak D call: TRBD2 (6 bases). The V and J ends lost 7 bases and 7 bases respectively, with 20 bases between them. The CDR3 extends over 14 amino acids. In germline, CDR1 is MDHEN, CDR2 SYDVKM. Here the CDR3 reads CASTPGTFHEEQYF. The CDR3 bases are TGTGCCAGCACCCCCGGGACTTTTCATGAGGAGCAGTACTTC.

The chain uses TRBV19 and TRBJ1-1; possible D gene TRBD1, 5 bases. The germline gives CDR1 LNHDA, CDR2 SQIVND (reference sequence). The CDR3 is made up of 15 amino acids. The V end lost 9 bases, the J end lost 1 base, and 18 bases lay between the germline ends. CDR3 amino acids: CASLIGGGSNTEAFF. CDR3 sequence (DNA): TGTGCCAGCCTTATCGGGGGGGGATCGAACACTGAAGCTTTCTTT.

To note about this clonotype: Germline and junction disagree at one end, which may indicate a read error. The gene calls are TRBV20-1 and TRBJ1-6, with D uncertain. Germline CDR1 DFQATT, CDR2 SNEGSKA (reference sequence). The CDR3 loop spans 15 amino acids. The CDR3 bases are TGCAGTACTAGAGTGCGTCAGACCGATAATTCACCCCTCCACTTT. As protein: CSTRVRQTDNSPLHF.

This clonotype was recorded many times. This chain connects TRBV6-1 to TRBJ1-1; 12 nucleotides line up with TRBD1. J gave up 1 base and V 8 bases, and 5 bases lay outside the gene matches. Germline V lookup: CDR1 MNHNS, CDR2 SASEGT. There are 15 residues in the CDR3. CDR3 nucleotides: TGTGCCAGCGTCCGGGACAGGGGGCCGAACACTGAAGCTTTCTTT. It translates to CASVRDRGPNTEAFF.

This clonotype was recorded a few times. The chain uses TRBV28 and TRBJ1-2, with no clear D. From germline, CDR1 is MDHEN and CDR2 SYDVKM. The CDR3 spans 12 residues. The CDR3 loop is CATRGGIYGYTF. The CDR3 coding sequence is TGTGCTACCCGAGGAGGGATCTATGGCTACACCTTC.

This clonotype showed up just a few times. This chain joins TRBV7-8 and TRBJ1-4; 8 bases are shared with TRBD1. The CDR3 has 14 amino acids. Germline CDR1 reads SGHVS; CDR2 reads FQNEAQ. V trimming: 5 bases; J trimming: 8 bases; junction bases outside the gene matches: 7. DNA of the CDR3: TGTGCCAGCAGCCCCCAGGGGGCTTGGGAAAAACTGTTTTTT. It codes for CASSPQGAWEKLFF.

Worth noting for this clonotype: The junction departs from germline at one end; a sequencing error may be responsible. This sequence joins TRBV12-3 or TRBV12-4 and TRBJ1-1; D uncertain. The CDR3 has 13 residues. CDR3 region: CASSQYMNIEAFF. In DNA, the CDR3 is TGTGCCAGCAGCCAATACATGAACATTGAAGCTTTCTTT.

This clonotype was detected many times. The CDR3 nucleotides are TGTGCCTGGAGTCGGCCGACCGACATGGCCAACGTCCTGACTTTC. This translates into CAWSRPTDMANVLTF. This chain connects TRBV30 to TRBJ2-6; D is undetermined. The CDR3 length is 15 residues. Germline CDR1 is GTSNPN and CDR2 is SVGIG (reference sequence). V gave up 2 bases and J gave up 6 bases, with 14 bases separating them.

The rearrangement uses TRBV7-9 and TRBJ1-1; a possible D gene is TRBD1 (6 bases). V lost 6 bases to trimming and J lost 0 bases, with 17 bases between them. The CDR3 runs to 16 residues. Germline-derived CDR1 and CDR2 are SEHNR and FQNEAQ (reference sequence). The DNA for the CDR3 is TGTGCCAGCAGTCCTCGCCCGACAGGTTTGAACACTGAAGCTTTCTTT. Its translation: CASSPRPTGLNTEAFF.

A word on this clonotype: This may be a read error: a much more frequent sequence differs by one nucleotide. The chain couples TRBV11-2 to TRBJ1-2; D is undetermined. This CDR3 spans 14 amino acids. Trimming cost V 4 bases and J 5 bases, with 14 bases left between them. Germline lookup yields CDR1 SGHAT and CDR2 FQNNGV. The CDR3 loop reads CASSSDPPVYGYTF. The CDR3 coding sequence is TGTGCCAGCAGCTCGGACCCCCCGGTATATGGCTACACCTTC.

This clonotype has at least ten counts. This sequence joins TRBV24-1 and TRBJ1-5; D remains unclear. The CDR3 length is 13 residues. The V end was cut by 9 bases, the J end by 0 bases, with 8 bases between. Per the germline V gene, CDR1 is KGHDR and CDR2 is SFDVKD. The CDR3 nucleotides are TGTGCCACCTCCGGGGATAGCAATCAGCCCCAGCATTTT. Translated: CATSGDSNQPQHF.

V is TRBV19 and J is TRBJ1-5; 9 nucleotides match TRBD1. The V segment lost 6 bases and the J segment 0 bases; nucleotides outside the gene matches: 9. The germline gives CDR1 LNHDA, CDR2 SQIVND (reference sequence). The CDR3 covers 17 residues. The CDR3 loop is CASRPRDRVYSNQPQHF. DNA of the CDR3: TGTGCCAGTAGGCCGCGGGACAGGGTGTATAGCAATCAGCCCCAGCATTTT.

This clonotype was counted a few times. This chain links TRBV30 with TRBJ2-1; a weak D match, TRBD1 (5 bases). Germline CDR1 is GTSNPN and CDR2 is SVGIG (reference sequence). This CDR3 comprises 12 residues. Trimming shortened V by 8 bases and J by 8 bases, and 16 bases separated the two germline ends. The CDR3, as DNA: TGTGCCCTGAAAGGGGCTACCGATGAGCAGTTCTTC. Encoded protein: CALKGATDEQFF. Drawing the rest from reference TRBV30 and TRBJ2-1, the complete variable domain is SQTIHQWPATLVQPVGSPLSLECTVEGTSNPNLYWYRQAAGRGLQLLFYSVGIGQISSEVPQNLSASRPQDRQFILSSKKLLLSDSGFYLCALKGATDEQFFGPGTRLTVL.

The V and J genes are TRBV2 and TRBJ2-1; 14 nucleotides line up with TRBD2. The V gene's germline CDR1 is SNHLY and CDR2 FYNNEI. The length of the CDR3 is 17 residues. Unmatched junction bases numbered 7, after V lost 6 bases and J lost 3 bases. The CDR3 loop reads CASRGLAGGLSYNEQFF. CDR3 nucleotides: TGTGCCAGCAGAGGACTAGCGGGGGGTCTCAGCTACAATGAGCAGTTCTTC. Looking up the rest from reference TRBV2 and TRBJ2-1 gives the full variable domain: EPEVTQTPSHQVTQMGQEVILRCVPISNHLYFYWYRQILGQKVEFLVSFYNNEISEKSEIFDDQFSVERPDGSNFTLKIRSTKLEDSAMYFCASRGLAGGLSYNEQFFGPGTRLTVL.

This clonotype occurred many times. J is TRBJ1-3 and V is TRBV12-3 or TRBV12-4; D gene ambiguous. The CDR3 is 12 residues long. V lost 6 bases to trimming and J lost 4 bases, with 7 bases between them. CDR3: CASRFRGNTIYF. As DNA, the CDR3 is TGTGCCAGCAGGTTCAGGGGAAACACCATATATTTT.

This clonotype was counted many times. This sequence joins TRBV6-5 and TRBJ2-7, with 7 bases lining up with TRBD2. The CDR3 sequence is 15 residues long. Germline CDR1 and CDR2: MNHEY and SVGAGI. V was clipped by 0 bases and J by 3 bases; unmatched bases: 5. CDR3 residues: CASSYSAGVNYEQYF. The CDR3 region has the DNA TGTGCCAGCAGTTACTCGGCGGGAGTAAACTACGAGCAGTACTTC.

This clonotype was seen only a few times. The chain has TRBV5-1 and TRBJ1-6; D uncertain. CDR3 length: 15 residues. The V end was cut by 1 base, the J end by 8 bases, with 13 bases between. The germline V gene encodes CDR1 SGHRS and CDR2 YFSETQ. CDR3 region: CASSLRQQGDSPLHF. The CDR3 bases are TGCGCCAGCAGCTTGAGACAACAAGGAGATTCACCCCTCCACTTT.

This clonotype has only a few counts. The chain uses TRBV6-1 and TRBJ1-5; 9 bases are shared with TRBD1. Germline V gene sequence: CDR1 MNHNS, CDR2 SASEGT. The CDR3 has 16 residues. With V trimmed by 6 bases and J by 1 base, 7 bases remained unmatched. The CDR3 region has the DNA TGTGCCAGCAGACCCGGACAGGGGCTAAGCAATCAGCCCCAGCATTTT. It is translated as CASRPGQGLSNQPQHF.

The table lists this clonotype with many counts. The chain carries TRBV12-3 or TRBV12-4 and TRBJ1-2, with D unclear. Trimming removed 6 bases at V and 4 bases at J, with 9 bases between. The CDR3 extends over 12 amino acids. DNA for the CDR3: TGTGCCAGCAGGAGGGAATTCTATGGCTACACCTTC. It encodes CASRREFYGYTF.

This clonotype came up a few times. The junction departs from germline at one end; a sequencing error may be responsible. The gene calls are TRBV19 and TRBJ2-5; D is perhaps TRBD1 or TRBD2 (5 bases each). The CDR3 has 15 amino acids. CDR1 is LNHDA and CDR2 is SQIVND in the germline V gene (reference sequence). In DNA, the CDR3 is TGTGCCAATAGTCGCGAGGTGGGGGTGGAGGAGACCCAGTACTTC. This translates into CANSREVGVEETQYF. The whole variable domain, filled in from reference TRBV19 and TRBJ2-5, reads DGGITQSPKYLFRKEGQNVTLSCEQNLNHDAMYWYRQDPGQGLRLIYYSQIVNDFQKGDIAEGYSVSREKKESFPLTVTSAQKNPTAFYLCANSREVGVEETQYFGPGTRLLVL.

This clonotype turned up a few times. The rearrangement links TRBV28 to TRBJ2-7, with TRBD2 as a possible D gene (5 bases). This CDR3 has 14 residues. Germline values: CDR1 MDHEN, CDR2 SYDVKM. Trimming pared 4 bases from V and 5 bases from J, leaving 15 bases between. CDR3 DNA: TGTGCCAGCAGTTCCCCCGAGGGAACCCACGAGCAGTACTTC. Translated: CASSSPEGTHEQYF.

This clonotype occurred a few times. V usage is TRBV28 and J usage is TRBJ2-3, with 8 bases identical to TRBD2. This CDR3 is 15 amino acids long. Germline CDR1 and CDR2: MDHEN and SYDVKM. Unmatched junction bases numbered 7, after V lost 7 bases and J lost 1 base. CDR3 coding DNA: TGTGCCAGCAAGACTAGCGCGGAGGGCACAGATACGCAGTATTTT. This sequence encodes CASKTSAEGTDTQYF.

This clonotype came up a few times. CDR3 in DNA: TGCAGTGCTAGAGATCCGGGACTAGCGGAAGAGACCCAGTACTTC. This encodes CSARDPGLAEETQYF. This sequence joins TRBV20-1 and TRBJ2-5; 11 bases are a match to TRBD2. Trimming removed 0 bases from V and 3 bases from J; junction bases left unmatched: 3. Germline V gene lookup returns CDR1 DFQATT and CDR2 SNEGSKA (reference sequence). CDR3 length: 15 amino acids.

A few counts support this clonotype. The V call is TRBV25-1, the J call TRBJ2-7; the match to TRBD2 covers 8 bases. The CDR3 is made up of 14 amino acids. Trimming cost V 4 bases and J 6 bases; bases outside gene matches: 8. From germline, CDR1 is MGHDK and CDR2 SYGVNS. CDR3 sequence: CASSVSGMVGEQYF. CDR3 nucleotides: TGTGCCAGCAGTGTTAGCGGGATGGTTGGCGAGCAGTACTTC.